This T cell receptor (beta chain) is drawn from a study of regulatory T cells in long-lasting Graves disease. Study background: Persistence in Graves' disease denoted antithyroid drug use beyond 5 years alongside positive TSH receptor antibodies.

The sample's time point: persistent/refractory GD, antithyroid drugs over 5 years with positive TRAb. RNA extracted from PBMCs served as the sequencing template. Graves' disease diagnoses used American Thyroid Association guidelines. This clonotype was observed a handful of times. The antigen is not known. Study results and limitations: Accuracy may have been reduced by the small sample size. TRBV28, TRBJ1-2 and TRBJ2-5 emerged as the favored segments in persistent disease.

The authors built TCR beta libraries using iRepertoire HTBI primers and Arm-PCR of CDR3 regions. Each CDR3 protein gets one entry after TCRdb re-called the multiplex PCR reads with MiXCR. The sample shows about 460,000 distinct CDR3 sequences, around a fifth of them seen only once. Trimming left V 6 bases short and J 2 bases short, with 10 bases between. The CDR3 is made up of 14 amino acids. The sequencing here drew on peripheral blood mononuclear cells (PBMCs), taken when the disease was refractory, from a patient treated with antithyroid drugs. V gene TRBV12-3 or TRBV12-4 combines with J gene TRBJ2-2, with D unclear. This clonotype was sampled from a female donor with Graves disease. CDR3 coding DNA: TGTGCCAGCAGGAGGAGTTCAAACACCGGGGAGCTGTTTTTT. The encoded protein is CASRRSSNTGELFF.